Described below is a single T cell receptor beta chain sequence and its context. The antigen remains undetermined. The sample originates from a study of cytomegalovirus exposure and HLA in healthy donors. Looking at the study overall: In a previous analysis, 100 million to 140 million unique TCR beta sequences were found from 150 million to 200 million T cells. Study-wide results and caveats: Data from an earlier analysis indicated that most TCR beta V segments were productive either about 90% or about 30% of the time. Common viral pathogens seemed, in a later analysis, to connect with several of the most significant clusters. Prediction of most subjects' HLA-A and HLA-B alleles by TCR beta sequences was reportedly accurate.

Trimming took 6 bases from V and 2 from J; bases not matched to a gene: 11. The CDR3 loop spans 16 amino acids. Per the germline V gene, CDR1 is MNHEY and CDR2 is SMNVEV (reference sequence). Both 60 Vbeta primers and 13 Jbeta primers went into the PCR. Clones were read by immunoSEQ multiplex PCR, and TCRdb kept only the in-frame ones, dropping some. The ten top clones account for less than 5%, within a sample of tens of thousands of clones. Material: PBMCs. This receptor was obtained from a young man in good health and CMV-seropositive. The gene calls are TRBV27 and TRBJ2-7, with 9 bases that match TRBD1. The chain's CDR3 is CASRQKPGQGTYEQYF. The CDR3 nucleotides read TGTGCCAGCAGGCAGAAACCGGGACAGGGAACCTACGAGCAGTACTTC.